One and the same sample provided the 19 T cell receptor beta chains below, sequenced in a study of regulatory and conventional T cells in RAG deficiency. Regulatory T cells were sorted from blood as CD4+ CD25-high CD127-low cells. Clones were read by immunoSEQ multiplex PCR, and TCRdb kept only the in-frame ones, dropping some. The data contain roughly 11,000 clones, approximately 94% of them singletons. The data also belong to a second study, concerning regulatory T cells. That source notes: The primer mix had 52 TRBV and 13 TRBJ primers.

Material for sequencing was CD127- CD25+ CD4+ Tregs sorted from blood. These receptors were collected from a human donor in good health.

The genes are TRBV7-6 and TRBJ1-3, with D possibly matching TRBD1 (5 bases). The CDR3 has 15 amino acids. With 5 bases removed from V and 0 bases from J, the gap between germline ends came to 11 bases. Germline lookup yields CDR1 SGHVS and CDR2 FNYEAQ. This chain's CDR3 is CASSHGGGSGNTIYF. The CDR3 DNA follows: TGTGCCAGCAGCCACGGGGGAGGCTCTGGAAACACCATATATTTT. The whole variable domain, remainder taken from reference TRBV7-6 and TRBJ1-3, is GAGVSQSPRYKVTKRGQDVALRCDPISGHVSLYWYRQALGQGPEFLTYFNYEAQQDKSGLPNDRFSAERPEGSISTLTIQRTEQRDSAMYRCASSHGGGSGNTIYFGEGSWLTVV.

This clone appeared a few times. The chain has TRBV20-1 and TRBJ1-2, with TRBD1 matching 8 bases. The CDR3 spans 11 residues. V lost 7 bases to trimming and J lost 2 bases; unmatched junction nucleotides: 0. Germline V CDR1 and CDR2: DFQATT, SNEGSKA (reference sequence). CDR3 coding DNA: TGCAGTGGGACAGGGAACTATGGCTACACCTTC. Residues: CSGTGNYGYTF.

The gene calls are TRBV6-5 and TRBJ1-6, with a possible D match to TRBD1 (6 bases). The CDR3 extends over 14 amino acids. V shed 6 bases and J shed 4 bases, with 10 bases lying between them. The V gene's germline CDR1 is MNHEY and CDR2 SVGAGI. The CDR3 protein is CASSKGQYNSPLHF. DNA of the CDR3: TGTGCCAGCAGCAAAGGACAGTATAATTCACCCCTCCACTTT.

The gene calls are TRBV9 and TRBJ2-2; 8 nucleotides line up with TRBD1. V gave up 3 bases and J gave up 4 bases; unmatched junction bases: 8. Per germline, CDR1 SGDLS and CDR2 YYNGEE. The CDR3 has 16 residues. The CDR3 sequence: CASSGYRGVSTGELFF. The CDR3, as DNA: TGTGCCAGCAGCGGTTACAGGGGGGTTAGCACCGGGGAGCTGTTTTTT.

This chain connects TRBV15 to TRBJ1-2, with D maybe TRBD1 (5 bases). This CDR3 is built from 16 residues. Germline V CDR1 and CDR2: LNHNV, YYDKDF (reference sequence). The germline V and J ends were trimmed by 5 bases and 7 bases, with 23 bases remaining between them. The CDR3 bases are TGTGCCACCAGCGGGGGAGGAAGGGCGGGGCTGGGTGGCTACACCTTC. It yields the protein CATSGGGRAGLGGYTF.

The rearrangement uses TRBV6-6 and TRBJ1-2; no definite D call. Trimming stripped 6 bases from V and 4 bases from J, with 6 bases between. Germline-derived CDR1 and CDR2 are MNHNY and SVGAGI (reference sequence). CDR3 length equals 11 residues. CDR3 loop: CASSPIYGYTF. CDR3 nucleotides: TGTGCCAGCAGCCCCATCTATGGCTACACCTTC.

The CDR3 DNA is TGCGCCAGCAGTGGAGGGCAGGGACATAAGAGCACAGATACGCAGTATTTT. Translation gives CASSGGQGHKSTDTQYF. This sequence joins TRBV10-1 and TRBJ2-3, with a possible D match to TRBD1 (6 bases). The CDR3 contains 17 residues. V lost 4 bases to trimming and J lost 0 bases, with 17 bases between them. CDR1 and CDR2 from the germline V gene are WNHNN and SYGVQD (reference sequence).

This clone appeared a single time. The CDR3 region has the DNA TGTGCCAGCTTCCGGGACAGGGTGTCGAACACTGAAGCTTTCTTT. Its translation is CASFRDRVSNTEAFF. The chain employs TRBV27 and TRBJ1-1, with 9 positions matching TRBD1. The V segment lost 8 bases and the J segment 1 base; nucleotides outside the gene matches: 8. Germline lookup yields CDR1 MNHEY and CDR2 SMNVEV (reference sequence). The length of the CDR3 is 15 residues.

The chain couples TRBV4-2 to TRBJ2-7, with D possibly matching TRBD1 (6 bases). V gave up 0 bases and J gave up 0 bases, with 27 bases separating them. From germline, CDR1 is LGHNA and CDR2 YNFKEQ. The CDR3 has 21 residues. CDR3 sequence (DNA): TGTGCCAGCAGCCAAGAAAGTAGGGGGTGGGACGTTCTAAGGAGCTCCTACGAGCAGTACTTC. Protein product: CASSQESRGWDVLRSSYEQYF.

The chain couples TRBV29-1 to TRBJ2-2; 8 positions agree with TRBD1. The CDR3 runs to 14 residues. V shed 2 bases and J 4 bases; nucleotides not matched to a gene: 3. Germline CDR1 and CDR2: SQVTM and ANQGSEA. This CDR3 is CSVEPDRVTGELFF. The CDR3 coding sequence is TGCAGCGTTGAACCGGACAGGGTCACCGGGGAGCTGTTTTTT.

V usage is TRBV6-6 and J usage is TRBJ1-6, with 9 bases matching TRBD1. This CDR3 comprises 15 residues. Germline CDR1 is MNHNY and CDR2 is SVGAGI (reference sequence). J gave up 8 bases and V 6 bases, and 8 bases lay outside the gene matches. The CDR3 coding sequence is TGTGCCAGCAGGAATCTCCGGGACAGGGATTCACCCCTCCACTTT. Its protein product is CASRNLRDRDSPLHF.

The rearrangement uses TRBV29-1 and TRBJ1-1; possible D gene TRBD1, 5 bases. The germline CDR1 and CDR2 sequences are SQVTM and ANQGSEA. The CDR3 has 13 amino acids. The V and J ends lost 6 bases and 0 bases respectively, with 11 bases between them. CDR3 sequence (DNA): TGCAGCGTCCGGACATTTATGAACACTGAAGCTTTCTTT. It is translated as CSVRTFMNTEAFF.

This clone was observed a single time. The V call is TRBV19, the J call TRBJ1-5; D not certain. V was pared by 3 bases and J by 3 bases, with 12 bases between. Germline loops: CDR1 LNHDA, CDR2 SQIVND (reference sequence). The CDR3 consists of 15 residues. CDR3 loop: CASSIGGILNQPQHF. The CDR3 DNA sequence: TGTGCCAGTAGTATTGGAGGGATCCTCAATCAGCCCCAGCATTTT. Filled out from reference TRBV19 and TRBJ1-5, the complete variable domain reads DGGITQSPKYLFRKEGQNVTLSCEQNLNHDAMYWYRQDPGQGLRLIYYSQIVNDFQKGDIAEGYSVSREKKESFPLTVTSAQKNPTAFYLCASSIGGILNQPQHFGDGTRLSIL.

The rearrangement joins TRBV5-5 to TRBJ2-3, with D possibly TRBD2 on 6 matching bases. The CDR3 extends over 14 amino acids. V gave up 0 bases and J gave up 1 base, with 6 bases separating them. Germline values: CDR1 SGHKS, CDR2 YYEKEE (reference sequence). The CDR3 DNA is TGTGCCAGCAGCTTGGGCGGGGGCACAGATACGCAGTATTTT. It yields the protein CASSLGGGTDTQYF.

The chain is built from TRBV7-2 and TRBJ1-2; no clear D. The germline V gene encodes CDR1 SGHTA and CDR2 FQGNSA. This CDR3 has 11 residues. The DNA for the CDR3 is TGTGCGATCACAAGATTCTATGGCTACACCTTC. It is translated as CAITRFYGYTF.

The chain has TRBV6-1 and TRBJ2-7; D uncertain. CDR1 is MNHNS, CDR2 SASEGT, per germline. V lost 6 bases to trimming and J lost 4 bases, with 7 bases between them. This CDR3 comprises 11 residues. The CDR3 here is CASRARYEQYF. CDR3 sequence (DNA): TGTGCCAGCAGGGCAAGATACGAGCAGTACTTC.

This clone occurred once. The chain links TRBV27 to TRBJ2-5; D is perhaps TRBD2 (6 bases). This CDR3 has 17 residues. Trimming took off 0 bases at V and 5 bases at J, with 19 bases between the two ends. CDR1 and CDR2 (germline): MNHEY, SMNVEV (reference sequence). CDR3 sequence (DNA): TGTGCCAGCAGTTTATCGGGCGGGGCGCGATTCAGGGAGACCCAGTACTTC. It is translated as CASSLSGGARFRETQYF.

The chain employs TRBV9 and TRBJ1-2; D gene uncertain. The ends were cut back, 0 bases at V and 2 bases at J, with 8 bases in the middle. Germline-derived CDR1 and CDR2 are SGDLS and YYNGEE. The CDR3 runs to 14 residues. CDR3 sequence: CASSVGGFNYGYTF. The CDR3 DNA reads TGTGCCAGCAGCGTAGGAGGCTTCAACTATGGCTACACCTTC.

This clone was seen just once. The chain recombines TRBV6-1 with TRBJ1-2, with D maybe TRBD1 (6 bases). Trimming shortened V by 11 bases and J by 1 base, and 20 bases separated the two germline ends. From germline, CDR1 is MNHNS and CDR2 SASEGT. The CDR3 consists of 15 residues. The CDR3 here is CAAPGQGRFNYGYTF. CDR3 in DNA: TGTGCCGCCCCGGGGCAGGGGCGGTTTAACTATGGCTACACCTTC.